The source of this T cell receptor beta chain is a study of Ad26.COV2.S vaccination and SARS-CoV-2 variants. Libraries were prepared by immunoSEQ multiplex PCR; TCRdb keeps only in-frame clonotypes and omits some of them. The data show some 370,000 clones, about 83% seen once. This clone was observed a handful of times. The antigen is not known. Treatment of the sample: some 20 received Ad26.COV2.S at low or high dose, single or two shots; about 5 received placebo; per-sample allocation not given. Repertoires come from day 63 after the first vaccine or placebo injection. Germline CDR1 and CDR2: SGDLS and YYNGEE. The CDR3 is made up of 13 amino acids. The germline V and J ends were trimmed by 4 bases and 5 bases, with 13 bases remaining between them. Study-wide results and caveats: Spike-specific TCR breadth in vaccine recipients exceeded that seen in placebo recipients.

Sequences were derived from peripheral blood, sampled in a trial of Ad26.COV2.S vaccine versus placebo. The TCR originated in a person aged 18-60 years who received the Ad26.COV2.S COVID-19 vaccine or a placebo. The chain carries TRBV9 and TRBJ2-7, with unresolved D. The CDR3 reads CASSPNPQNEQYF. In nucleotides, the CDR3 is TGTGCCAGCAGCCCAAACCCACAAAACGAGCAGTACTTC.